These 30 T cell receptor beta chains came from one sample sequenced in a study of blood T cell repertoires in COVID-19. Assay used: immunoSEQ multiplex PCR; TCRdb lists only in-frame clones, some missing. This sample yields around 340,000 clones, of which approximately 86% are seen a single time; roughly 6.6% belongs to the top ten. Sequencing was carried out using peripheral blood. These receptors all come from a woman aged 55-70 years with COVID-19, enrolled during active disease.

The J gene is TRBJ2-2, the V gene TRBV9; 10 bases fit TRBD2. The CDR3 consists of 17 residues. Germline V CDR1 and CDR2: SGDLS, YYNGEE. Unmatched junction bases numbered 3, after V lost 0 bases and J lost 1 base. CDR3 DNA: TGTGCCAGCAGCGTAGCTTCTAGCGGGGGGAACACCGGGGAGCTGTTTTTT. It specifies CASSVASSGGNTGELFF.

The chain recombines TRBV3-1 (or the pseudogene TRBV3-2) with TRBJ2-5; possibly TRBD2 for D (7 bases). CDR3 length equals 12 residues. Germline CDR1 reads LGHDT; CDR2 reads YNNKEL (reference sequence). V lost 9 bases and J lost 4, with 12 bases in between. The CDR3 sequence is CASEGGGETQYF. DNA for the CDR3: TGTGCCAGTGAGGGGGGGGGAGAGACCCAGTACTTC.

The chain is built from TRBV25-1 and TRBJ2-7; D gene unclear. Trimming took off 6 bases at V and 3 bases at J, with 9 bases between the two ends. Germline V gives CDR1 MGHDK, CDR2 SYGVNS. This CDR3 is 12 amino acids long. CDR3 residues: CASSLVGYEQYF. Here the CDR3 DNA reads TGTGCCAGCAGCCTCGTCGGCTACGAGCAGTACTTC.

The CDR3 loop reads CASRFSEQFF. The CDR3 nucleotides are TGTGCAAGTCGCTTCAGTGAGCAGTTCTTC. This chain joins TRBV12-2 and TRBJ2-1; the table's D call, TRBD1, was not checked against the DNA. TRBV12-2 is listed as a pseudogene. The CDR3 runs to 10 residues.

This clone was counted a few times. As DNA, the CDR3 is TGTGCCAGCAGACTTTCCATGAACACTGAAGCTTTCTTT. This translates into CASRLSMNTEAFF. The rearrangement links TRBV7-9 to TRBJ1-1, with D unclear. Trimming shortened V by 6 bases and J by 0 bases, and 8 bases separated the two germline ends. Per germline, CDR1 SEHNR and CDR2 FQNEAQ (reference sequence). The CDR3 is made up of 13 amino acids. Supplemented by reference TRBV7-9 and TRBJ1-1, the full variable domain reads DTGVSQNPRHKITKRGQNVTFRCDPISEHNRLYWYRQTLGQGPEFLTYFQNEAQLEKSRLLSDRFSAERPKGSFSTLEIQRTEQGDSAMYLCASRLSMNTEAFFGQGTRLTVV.

The chain joins TRBV6-5 to TRBJ1-6; maybe TRBD1 (6 bases). Germline V lookup: CDR1 MNHEY, CDR2 SVGAGI. With 2 bases removed from V and 8 bases from J, the gap between germline ends came to 10 bases. The CDR3 length is 14 residues. Here the CDR3 reads CASSYEGQDSPLHF. CDR3 nucleotides: TGTGCCAGCAGTTACGAGGGACAAGATTCACCCCTCCACTTT.

V gene TRBV10-3 combines with J gene TRBJ1-5; 7 bases match TRBD1. J was trimmed by 2 bases and V by 6 bases; bases with no gene match: 1. The CDR3 has 13 amino acids. The germline V gene encodes CDR1 ENHRY and CDR2 SYGVKD. Here the CDR3 reads CAISGQGNQPQHF. CDR3 nucleotide sequence: TGTGCCATCAGCGGACAGGGCAATCAGCCCCAGCATTTT.

The V and J genes are TRBV5-1 and TRBJ1-1, with 9 bases matching TRBD1. CDR3 length equals 13 residues. CDR1 SGHRS and CDR2 YFSETQ come from the germline V gene. The ends lost 4 bases at V and 6 bases at J; junction bases unmatched: 4. CDR3 bases: TGCGCCAGCAGCCTACAGGGGGCGGCTGAAGCTTTCTTT. Residues: CASSLQGAAEAFF.

The J gene is TRBJ1-1, the V gene TRBV29-1; the D gene is possibly TRBD1 (5 bases). V shed 6 bases and J shed 4 bases, with 18 bases lying between them. There are 14 residues in the CDR3. Germline V lookup: CDR1 SQVTM, CDR2 ANQGSEA. The CDR3: CSVSRGTAGTEAFF. The CDR3 coding sequence is TGCAGCGTCTCAAGGGGTACAGCGGGCACTGAAGCTTTCTTT.

The chain couples TRBV5-6 to TRBJ2-7; D is ambiguous. The germline V gene encodes CDR1 SGHDT and CDR2 YYEEEE. CDR3 length: 13 amino acids. V lost 4 bases and J lost 4, with 12 bases in between. The CDR3: CASSRGALYEQYF. In DNA form, the CDR3 reads TGTGCCAGCAGCCGAGGAGCATTGTACGAGCAGTACTTC.

This rearrangement joins TRBV7-6 to TRBJ2-1; TRBD2 matches 13 bases. With 0 bases clipped from V and 12 bases from J, the junction kept 14 bases outside the gene matches. This CDR3 spans 18 amino acids. Per germline, CDR1 SGHVS and CDR2 FNYEAQ. Here the CDR3 DNA reads TGTGCCAGCAGCTTAGCCTCGGGCTCGGGACTAGCGGGGACGATGCAGTTCTTC. The encoded protein is CASSLASGSGLAGTMQFF. Complete variable domain (other parts from reference TRBV7-6 and TRBJ2-1): GAGVSQSPRYKVTKRGQDVALRCDPISGHVSLYWYRQALGQGPEFLTYFNYEAQQDKSGLPNDRFSAERPEGSISTLTIQRTEQRDSAMYRCASSLASGSGLAGTMQFFGPGTRLTVL.

This chain joins TRBV4-1 and TRBJ2-7; D is uncertain. V was shortened by 0 bases and J by 2 bases, with 11 bases between the two germline ends. The CDR3 loop spans 15 amino acids. Germline CDR1 reads MGHRA; CDR2 reads YSYEKL. The DNA for the CDR3 is TGCGCCAGCAGCCAAGATATACTAAAAGCCTACGAGCAGTACTTC. As protein: CASSQDILKAYEQYF.

This chain uses TRBV2 with TRBJ2-3; 8 nucleotides match TRBD1. This CDR3 region has 13 residues. Germline loops: CDR1 SNHLY, CDR2 FYNNEI. V lost 10 bases to trimming and J lost 1 base; unmatched junction nucleotides: 4. The CDR3 DNA follows: TGTGCCACCCCGGGACAGGGCACAGATACGCAGTATTTT. This translates into CATPGQGTDTQYF.

About this clone itself: The junction departs from the called germline gene at one end, perhaps through a read error. V and J are TRBV3-1 (or the pseudogene TRBV3-2) and TRBJ2-1; 11 bases match TRBD1. Per germline, CDR1 LGHDT and CDR2 YNNKEL (reference sequence). This CDR3 region has 17 residues. CDR3 region: CASRQVTTGTGGFEQFF. DNA for the CDR3: TGTGCCAGCAGGCAAGTGACCACCGGGACAGGGGGTTTTGAGCAGTTCTTC.

The chain's CDR3 is CAISGGDSSTYEQYF. The CDR3 DNA reads as TGTGCCATCAGTGGCGGGGACAGTTCGACCTACGAGCAGTACTTC. The rearrangement links TRBV10-3 to TRBJ2-7, with a tentative D call TRBD1 (7 bases). Germline CDR1 is ENHRY and CDR2 is SYGVKD. The germline V and J ends were trimmed by 4 bases and 2 bases, with 15 bases remaining between them. CDR3 length: 15 residues.

This clone was observed a few times. The chain has TRBV7-8 and TRBJ2-1; the match to TRBD2 covers 15 bases. From germline, CDR1 is SGHVS and CDR2 FQNEAQ. The CDR3 totals 18 residues. The trim removed 6 bases at V and 0 bases at J, leaving 6 bases unmatched. CDR3 protein: CASRGTSGGRSSYNEQFF. The CDR3 nucleotides are TGTGCCAGCAGGGGGACTAGCGGGGGGCGGAGCTCCTACAATGAGCAGTTCTTC.

V and J are TRBV19 and TRBJ2-7; TRBD1 matches at 9 bases. The CDR3 totals 16 residues. With 3 bases clipped from V and 5 bases from J, the junction kept 11 bases outside the gene matches. Germline assignment: CDR1 LNHDA and CDR2 SQIVND (reference sequence). The CDR3 sequence is CASSIVLGTGLHEQYF. Written as DNA, the CDR3 is TGTGCCAGTAGTATTGTGCTCGGGACAGGGCTTCACGAGCAGTACTTC.

This chain uses TRBV5-6 with TRBJ2-5, with a possible D match to TRBD2 (5 bases). CDR1 and CDR2 (germline): SGHDT, YYEEEE. The CDR3 is 15 residues long. The V and J ends lost 4 bases and 4 bases respectively, with 17 bases between them. DNA for the CDR3: TGTGCCAGCAGCCGGGTGACCGCGGGTAGAGAGACCCAGTACTTC. It codes for CASSRVTAGRETQYF. The full variable domain, its missing parts supplied by reference TRBV5-6 and TRBJ2-5, is DAGVTQSPTHLIKTRGQQVTLRCSPKSGHDTVSWYQQALGQGPQFIFQYYEEEERQRGNFPDRFSGHQFPNYSSELNVNALLLGDSALYLCASSRVTAGRETQYFGPGTRLLVL.

This chain links TRBV29-1 with TRBJ2-1; D is undetermined. The CDR3 is 14 residues long. Germline V lookup: CDR1 SQVTM, CDR2 ANQGSEA. Trimming stripped 2 bases from V and 3 bases from J, with 11 bases between. The CDR3 DNA reads TGCAGCGTTGAAAAGCCTGAGAACTACAATGAGCAGTTCTTC. It encodes CSVEKPENYNEQFF.

This rearrangement joins TRBV19 to TRBJ2-7; D is perhaps TRBD1 (6 bases). Germline loops: CDR1 LNHDA, CDR2 SQIVND (reference sequence). The CDR3 is 16 amino acids. Trimming shortened V by 4 bases and J by 0 bases, and 16 bases separated the two germline ends. The CDR3 region is CASSKGERGRSYEQYF. In DNA, the CDR3 is TGTGCCAGTAGTAAGGGGGAGAGGGGACGCTCCTACGAGCAGTACTTC.

This rearrangement joins TRBV28 to TRBJ1-2; TRBD1 might be the D (6 bases). The CDR3 sequence is 13 residues long. V dropped 7 bases and J dropped 7 bases, with 16 bases sitting between them. In germline, CDR1 is MDHEN, CDR2 SYDVKM. The CDR3 reads CASNPDSFGGYTF. As DNA, the CDR3 is TGTGCCAGCAACCCGGACAGTTTCGGTGGCTACACCTTC.

The rearrangement links TRBV6-6 to TRBJ1-1; 11 bases align to TRBD1. This CDR3 has 16 residues. V lost 0 bases to trimming and J lost 5 bases; unmatched junction nucleotides: 5. The V gene's germline CDR1 is MNHNY and CDR2 SVGAGI (reference sequence). The DNA of the CDR3 is TGTGCCAGCAGTTACTCATGGACAGGGGGCCGGACTGAAGCTTTCTTT. The encoded protein is CASSYSWTGGRTEAFF.

The gene calls are TRBV6-6 and TRBJ1-5; 8 bases are shared with TRBD1. Germline assignment: CDR1 MNHNY and CDR2 SVGAGI (reference sequence). Losses at the gene ends were 6 bases for V and 1 base for J; bases not matched to a gene: 5. The CDR3 length is 15 residues. The CDR3, as DNA: TGTGCCAGCAGCCAACAGGGGGGGAGCAATCAGCCCCAGCATTTT. Residues: CASSQQGGSNQPQHF.

The V and J genes are TRBV24-1 and TRBJ1-5; TRBD1 might be the D (5 bases). Trimming took 9 bases from V and 3 from J, leaving 23 bases between them. The CDR3 length is 17 residues. Germline CDR1 KGHDR, CDR2 SFDVKD. The CDR3 spells CATRTREADRDNQPQHF. As DNA, the CDR3 is TGTGCCACCCGAACACGGGAGGCAGACAGAGACAATCAGCCCCAGCATTTT.

This rearrangement joins TRBV27 to TRBJ2-5; 7 nucleotides match TRBD1. The length of the CDR3 is 15 residues. V trimming: 6 bases; J trimming: 2 bases; junction bases outside the gene matches: 9. Germline V lookup: CDR1 MNHEY, CDR2 SMNVEV (reference sequence). The CDR3 DNA follows: TGTGCCAGCAGGAAGGGACAGACGAGACAAGAGACCCAGTACTTC. Its protein product is CASRKGQTRQETQYF.

CDR3 residues: CASSSARTGSFSYEQYF. CDR3 bases: TGTGCCAGCAGTTCGGCCCGGACAGGGTCCTTTTCCTACGAGCAGTACTTC. The genes are TRBV27 and TRBJ2-7, with 8 bases matching TRBD1. The V and J ends lost 4 bases and 1 base, in that order; junction bases with no gene match: 12. This CDR3 is built from 17 residues. Germline V gene data show CDR1 as MNHEY and CDR2 as SMNVEV (reference sequence).

This chain uses TRBV4-1 with TRBJ2-7, with D possibly matching TRBD2 (5 bases). With 0 bases removed from V and 5 bases from J, the gap between germline ends came to 11 bases. Germline V CDR1 and CDR2: MGHRA, YSYEKL. The CDR3 covers 14 residues. As DNA, the CDR3 is TGCGCCAGCAGCCAAGATTGGACTCCTAACGAGCAGTACTTC. This encodes CASSQDWTPNEQYF.

The chain links TRBV11-1 to TRBJ2-3; unclear D gene. Germline V gives CDR1 SGHAT, CDR2 FQDESV (reference sequence). This CDR3 has 16 residues. V lost 2 bases, J lost 0 bases, and 12 bases lay in between. The CDR3 here is CASSLFSVASTDTQYF. CDR3 in DNA: TGTGCCAGCAGCTTATTTTCGGTTGCTAGCACAGATACGCAGTATTTT.

This clone has a handful of counts. CDR3 coding DNA: TGTGCCAGCAGCGCGGGAGACACAGATACGCAGTATTTT. Encoded protein: CASSAGDTDTQYF. J is TRBJ2-3 and V is TRBV9, with D possibly TRBD2 on 6 matching bases. Trimming cost V 3 bases and J 2 bases, with 7 bases left between them. Germline V lookup: CDR1 SGDLS, CDR2 YYNGEE. The CDR3 loop spans 13 amino acids.

The V gene is TRBV6-1, the J gene TRBJ1-5; TRBD1 agrees at 7 bases. V dropped 4 bases and J dropped 1; count of bases not matched to a gene: 7. The CDR3 has 16 amino acids. CDR1 and CDR2 (germline): MNHNS, SASEGT. Here the CDR3 reads CASSGRQGLSNQPQHF. CDR3 DNA: TGTGCCAGCAGTGGGAGACAGGGATTAAGCAATCAGCCCCAGCATTTT.